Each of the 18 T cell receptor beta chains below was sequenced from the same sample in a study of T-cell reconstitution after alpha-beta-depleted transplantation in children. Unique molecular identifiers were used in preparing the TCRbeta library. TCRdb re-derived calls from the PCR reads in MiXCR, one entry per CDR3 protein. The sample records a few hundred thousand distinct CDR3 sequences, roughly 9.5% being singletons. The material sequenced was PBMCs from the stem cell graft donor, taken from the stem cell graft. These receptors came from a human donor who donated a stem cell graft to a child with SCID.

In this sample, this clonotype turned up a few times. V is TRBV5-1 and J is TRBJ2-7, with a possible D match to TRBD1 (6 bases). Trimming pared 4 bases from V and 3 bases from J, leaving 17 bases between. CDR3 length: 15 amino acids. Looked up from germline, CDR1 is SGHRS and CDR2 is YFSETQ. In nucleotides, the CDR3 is TGCGCCAGCAGCCCGCAGGGGTTATGGAGCTACGAGCAGTACTTC. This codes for CASSPQGLWSYEQYF.

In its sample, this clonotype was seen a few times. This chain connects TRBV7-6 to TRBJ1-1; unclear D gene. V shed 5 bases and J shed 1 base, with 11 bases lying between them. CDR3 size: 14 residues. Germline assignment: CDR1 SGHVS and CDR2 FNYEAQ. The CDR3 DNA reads TGTGCCAGCAGCCTCCTATCACGGAACACTGAAGCTTTCTTT. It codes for CASSLLSRNTEAFF.

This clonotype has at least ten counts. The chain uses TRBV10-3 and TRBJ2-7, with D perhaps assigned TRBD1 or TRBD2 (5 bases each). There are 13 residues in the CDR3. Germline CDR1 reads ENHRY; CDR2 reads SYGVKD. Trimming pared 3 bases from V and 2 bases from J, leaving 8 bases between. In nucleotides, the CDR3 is TGTGCCATCAGTGACGGGGCCCCCTACGAGCAGTACTTC. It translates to CAISDGAPYEQYF.

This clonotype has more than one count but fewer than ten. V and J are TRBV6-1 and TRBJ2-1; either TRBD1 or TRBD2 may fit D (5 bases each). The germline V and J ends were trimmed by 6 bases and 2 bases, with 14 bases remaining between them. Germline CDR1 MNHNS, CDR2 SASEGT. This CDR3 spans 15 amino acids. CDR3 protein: CASRRGAEAYNEQFF. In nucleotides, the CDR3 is TGTGCCAGCAGGCGAGGGGCTGAAGCCTACAATGAGCAGTTCTTC.

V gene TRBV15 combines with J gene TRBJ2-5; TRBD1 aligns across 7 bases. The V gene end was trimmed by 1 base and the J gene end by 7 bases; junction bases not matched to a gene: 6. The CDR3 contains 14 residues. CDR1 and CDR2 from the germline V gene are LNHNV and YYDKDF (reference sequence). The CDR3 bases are TGTGCCACCAGCAGAGTAGTACAGGGGCGGACCCAGTACTTC. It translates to CATSRVVQGRTQYF.

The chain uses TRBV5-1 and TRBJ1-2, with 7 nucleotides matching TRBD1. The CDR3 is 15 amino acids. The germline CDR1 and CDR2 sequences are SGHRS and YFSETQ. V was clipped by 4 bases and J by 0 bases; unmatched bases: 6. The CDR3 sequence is CASSVPGTANYGYTF. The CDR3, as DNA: TGCGCCAGCAGCGTACCCGGGACAGCTAACTATGGCTACACCTTC.

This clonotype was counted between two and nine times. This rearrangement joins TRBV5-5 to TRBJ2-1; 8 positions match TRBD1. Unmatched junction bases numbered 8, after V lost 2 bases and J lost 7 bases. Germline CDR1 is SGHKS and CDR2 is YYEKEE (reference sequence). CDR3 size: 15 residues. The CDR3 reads CASSLETGARNEQFF. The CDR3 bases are TGTGCCAGCAGCTTAGAGACAGGGGCGAGGAATGAGCAGTTCTTC.

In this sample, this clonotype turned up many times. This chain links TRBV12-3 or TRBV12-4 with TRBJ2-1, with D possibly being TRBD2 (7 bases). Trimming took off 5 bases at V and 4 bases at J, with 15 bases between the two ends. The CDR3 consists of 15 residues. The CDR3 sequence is CASSPRGGEYNEQFF. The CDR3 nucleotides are TGTGCCAGCAGTCCCCGCGGGGGCGAATACAATGAGCAGTTCTTC.

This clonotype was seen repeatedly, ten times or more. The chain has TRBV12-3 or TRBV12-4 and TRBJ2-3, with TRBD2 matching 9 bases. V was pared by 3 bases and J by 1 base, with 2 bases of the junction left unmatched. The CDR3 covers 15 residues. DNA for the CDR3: TGTGCCAGCAGTTTGGAGCGGGGGGGCACAGATACGCAGTATTTT. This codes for CASSLERGGTDTQYF.

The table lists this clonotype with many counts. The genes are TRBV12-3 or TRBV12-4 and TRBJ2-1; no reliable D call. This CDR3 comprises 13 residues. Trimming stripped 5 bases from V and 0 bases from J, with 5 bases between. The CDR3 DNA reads TGTGCCAGCAGTGCTAGCTCCTACAATGAGCAGTTCTTC. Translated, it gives CASSASSYNEQFF.

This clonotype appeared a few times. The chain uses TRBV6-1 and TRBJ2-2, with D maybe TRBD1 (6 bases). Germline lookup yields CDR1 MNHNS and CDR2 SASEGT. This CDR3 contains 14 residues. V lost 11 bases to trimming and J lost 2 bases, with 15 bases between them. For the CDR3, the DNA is TGTGCCTCCGGGACATCTCCTAACACCGGGGAGCTGTTTTTT. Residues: CASGTSPNTGELFF.

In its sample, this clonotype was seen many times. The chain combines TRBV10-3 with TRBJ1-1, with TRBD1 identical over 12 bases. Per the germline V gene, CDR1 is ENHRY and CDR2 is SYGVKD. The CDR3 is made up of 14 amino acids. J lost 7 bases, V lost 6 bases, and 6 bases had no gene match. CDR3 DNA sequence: TGTGCCATCAGGGACGGGACAGGGGGCCGTGAAGCTTTCTTT. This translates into CAIRDGTGGREAFF.

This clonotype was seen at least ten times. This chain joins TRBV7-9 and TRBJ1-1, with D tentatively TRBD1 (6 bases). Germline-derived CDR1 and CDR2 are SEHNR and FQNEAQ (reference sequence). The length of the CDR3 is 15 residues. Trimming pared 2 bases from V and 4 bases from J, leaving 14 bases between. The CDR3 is CASSLRGGPVTEAFF. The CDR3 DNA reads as TGTGCCAGCAGCTTAAGGGGGGGGCCGGTCACTGAAGCTTTCTTT.

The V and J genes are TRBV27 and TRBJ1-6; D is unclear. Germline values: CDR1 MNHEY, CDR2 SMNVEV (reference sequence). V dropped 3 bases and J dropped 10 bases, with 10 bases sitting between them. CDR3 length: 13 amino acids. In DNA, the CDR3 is TGTGCCAGCAGTTTGGGAGGGCAGTCACCCCTCCACTTT. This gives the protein CASSLGGQSPLHF.

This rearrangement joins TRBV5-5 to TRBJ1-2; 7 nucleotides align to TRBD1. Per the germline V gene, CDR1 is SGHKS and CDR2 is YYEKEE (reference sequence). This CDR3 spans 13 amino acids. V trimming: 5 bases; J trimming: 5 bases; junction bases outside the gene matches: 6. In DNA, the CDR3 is TGTGCCAGCAGGATCACAGGGGTTTATGGCTACACCTTC. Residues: CASRITGVYGYTF. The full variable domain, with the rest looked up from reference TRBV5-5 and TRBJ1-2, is DAGVTQSPTHLIKTRGQQVTLRCSPISGHKSVSWYQQVLGQGPQFIFQYYEKEERGRGNFPDRFSARQFPNYSSELNVNALLLGDSALYLCASRITGVYGYTFGSGTRLTVV.

CDR3 DNA: TGTGCCAGCAGCCCCCTCAAAAAGGCCGGCGGGACCCAGTACTTC. This gives the protein CASSPLKKAGGTQYF. V is TRBV7-2 and J is TRBJ2-5; D remains unclear. Germline V lookup: CDR1 SGHTA, CDR2 FQGNSA. Between the trimmed V and J ends, which lost 5 bases and 7 bases, there was a span of 20 bases. The CDR3 sequence is 15 residues long.

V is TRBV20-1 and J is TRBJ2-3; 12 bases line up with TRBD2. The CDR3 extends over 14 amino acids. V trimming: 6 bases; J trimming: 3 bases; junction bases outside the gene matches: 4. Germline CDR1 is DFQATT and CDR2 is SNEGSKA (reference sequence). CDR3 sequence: CSATSGGPTDTQYF. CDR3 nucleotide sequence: TGCAGTGCAACTAGCGGGGGGCCGACAGATACGCAGTATTTT.

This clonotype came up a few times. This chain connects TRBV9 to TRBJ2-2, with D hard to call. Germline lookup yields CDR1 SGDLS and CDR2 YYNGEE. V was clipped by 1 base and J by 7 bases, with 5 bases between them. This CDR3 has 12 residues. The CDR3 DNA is TGTGCCAGCAGCGTAAGAAACGGGGAGCTGTTTTTT. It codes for CASSVRNGELFF.